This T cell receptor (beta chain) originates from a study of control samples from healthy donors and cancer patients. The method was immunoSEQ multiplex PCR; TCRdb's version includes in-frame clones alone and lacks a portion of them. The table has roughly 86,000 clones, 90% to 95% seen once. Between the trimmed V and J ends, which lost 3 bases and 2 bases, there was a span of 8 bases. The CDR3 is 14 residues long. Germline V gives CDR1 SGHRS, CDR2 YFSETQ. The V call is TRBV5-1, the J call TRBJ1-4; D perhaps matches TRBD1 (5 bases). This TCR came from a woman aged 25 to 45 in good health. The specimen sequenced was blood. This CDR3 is CASSYDSTNEKLFF. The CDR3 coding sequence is TGCGCCAGCAGCTACGACAGCACTAATGAAAAACTGTTTTTT.